The source of this T cell receptor (beta chain) is a study of cytomegalovirus exposure and HLA in healthy donors. The PCR ran on 60 Vbeta and 13 Jbeta primers. Sequencing used immunoSEQ multiplex PCR; TCRdb keeps in-frame clones, though not all of them. Of about 180,000 clones listed, more than 65% are singletons. The receptor comes from a woman aged 25 to 39 in good health and CMV-seropositive. Specimen: PBMCs.

The CDR3 sequence: CASSPGGLNEKLFF. In nucleotides, the CDR3 is TGTGCCAGCAGTCCAGGGGGCCTTAATGAAAAACTGTTTTTT. V is TRBV28 and J is TRBJ1-4; 8 positions agree with TRBD1. CDR3 length: 14 amino acids. V shed 5 bases and J 4 bases; nucleotides not matched to a gene: 3. CDR1 MDHEN and CDR2 SYDVKM come from the germline V gene. The variable domain in full, completed from reference TRBV28 and TRBJ1-4, reads DVKVTQSSRYLVKRTGEKVFLECVQDMDHENMFWYRQDPGLGLRLIYFSYDVKMKEKGDIPEGYSVSREKKERFSLILESASTNQTSMYLCASSPGGLNEKLFFGSGTQLSVL.